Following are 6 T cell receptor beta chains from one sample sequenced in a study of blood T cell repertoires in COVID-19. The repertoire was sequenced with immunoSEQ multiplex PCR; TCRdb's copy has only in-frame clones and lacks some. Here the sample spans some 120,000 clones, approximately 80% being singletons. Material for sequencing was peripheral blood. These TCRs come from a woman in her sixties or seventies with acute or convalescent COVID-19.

CDR3 coding DNA: TGTGCCAGCAGCGTAGAGGCCGGGGGGCCCCTTAACTATGGCTACACCTTC. This encodes CASSVEAGGPLNYGYTF. The V gene is TRBV9, the J gene TRBJ1-2, with a tentative D call TRBD1 (6 bases). V dropped 0 bases and J dropped 1 base, with 16 bases sitting between them. In germline, CDR1 is SGDLS, CDR2 YYNGEE. The CDR3 runs 17 residues.

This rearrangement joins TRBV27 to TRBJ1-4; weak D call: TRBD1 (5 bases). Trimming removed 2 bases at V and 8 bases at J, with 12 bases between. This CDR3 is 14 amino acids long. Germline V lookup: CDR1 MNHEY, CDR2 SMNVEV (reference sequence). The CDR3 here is CASSLGTGWEKLFF. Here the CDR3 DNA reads TGTGCCAGCAGTTTAGGCACAGGATGGGAAAAACTGTTTTTT.

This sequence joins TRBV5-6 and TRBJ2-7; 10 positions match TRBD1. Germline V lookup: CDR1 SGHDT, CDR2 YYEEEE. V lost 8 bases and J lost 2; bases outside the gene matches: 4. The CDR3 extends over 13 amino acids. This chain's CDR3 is CASWTGGTYEQYF. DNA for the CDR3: TGTGCCAGTTGGACAGGGGGGACCTACGAGCAGTACTTC.

In DNA, the CDR3 is TGTGCCAGCAGCCGGGGGGGGCCCACTGAAGCTTTCTTT. As protein: CASSRGGPTEAFF. The chain links TRBV6-5 to TRBJ1-1, with D possibly being TRBD1 (6 bases). This CDR3 has 13 residues. V was shortened by 6 bases and J by 4 bases, with 12 bases between the two germline ends. Germline CDR1 is MNHEY and CDR2 is SVGAGI.

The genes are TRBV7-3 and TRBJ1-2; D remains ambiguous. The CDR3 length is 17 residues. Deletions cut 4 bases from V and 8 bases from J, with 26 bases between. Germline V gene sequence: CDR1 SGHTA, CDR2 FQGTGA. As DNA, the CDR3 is TGTGCCAGCAGCTGGAGGGTCACTCCAGATTTCATTCAAGGCTACACCTTC. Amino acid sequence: CASSWRVTPDFIQGYTF. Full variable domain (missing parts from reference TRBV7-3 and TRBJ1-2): GAGVSQTPSNKVTEKGKYVELRCDPISGHTALYWYRQSLGQGPEFLIYFQGTGAADDSGLPNDRFFAVRPEGSVSTLKIQRTERGDSAVYLCASSWRVTPDFIQGYTFGSGTRLTVV.

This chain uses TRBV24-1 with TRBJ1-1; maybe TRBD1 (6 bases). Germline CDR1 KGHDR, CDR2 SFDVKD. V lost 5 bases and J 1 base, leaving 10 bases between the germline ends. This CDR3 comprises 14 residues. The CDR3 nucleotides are TGTGCCACCAGTGGGGGGGGACAGAACACTGAAGCTTTCTTT. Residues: CATSGGGQNTEAFF.